This T cell receptor (beta chain) was identified during a study of cytomegalovirus exposure and HLA in healthy donors. Study-wide findings and caveats: As confirmed in vitro, a few CMV-associated chains were specific for CMV antigens.

Primers included in the PCR were 60 Vbeta and 13 Jbeta primers. Using immunoSEQ multiplex PCR, the repertoire was profiled, and TCRdb retains in-frame clones only, with some absent. Of tens of thousands of clones listed, 65% to 70% were seen once; the top ten hold about 2%. This CDR3 spans 15 amino acids. Germline V gives CDR1 MNHEY, CDR2 SVGAGI. Trimming removed 7 bases from V and 0 bases from J, with 10 bases in between. Notes on this clone: Its antigen is unidentified.

The chain employs TRBV6-5 and TRBJ1-6, with D hard to call. Sequenced input: PBMCs. This TCR came from a woman younger than 45 in good health and CMV-seronegative. The CDR3 spells CASMRASSYNSPLHF. In DNA form, the CDR3 reads TGTGCCAGCATGCGGGCGAGCTCCTATAATTCACCCCTCCACTTT.